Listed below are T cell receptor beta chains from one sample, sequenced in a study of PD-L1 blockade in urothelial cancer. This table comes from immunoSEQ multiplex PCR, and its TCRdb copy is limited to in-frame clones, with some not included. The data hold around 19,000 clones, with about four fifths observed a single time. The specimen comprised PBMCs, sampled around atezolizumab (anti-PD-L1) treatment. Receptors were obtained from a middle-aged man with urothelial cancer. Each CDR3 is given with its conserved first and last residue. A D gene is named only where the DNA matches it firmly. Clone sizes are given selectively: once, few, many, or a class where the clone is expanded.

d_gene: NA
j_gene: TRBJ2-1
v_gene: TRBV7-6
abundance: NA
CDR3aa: CASSFQSYNEQFF
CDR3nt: TGTGCCAGCAGCTTCCAATCCTACAATGAGCAGTTCTTC

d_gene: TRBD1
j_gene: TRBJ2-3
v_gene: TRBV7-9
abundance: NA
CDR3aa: CASSLVGQGSTDTQYF
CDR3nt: TGTGCCAGCAGCTTAGTCGGACAGGGGAGCACAGATACGCAGTATTTT

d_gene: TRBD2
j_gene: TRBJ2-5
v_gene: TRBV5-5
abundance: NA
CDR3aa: CASSSIRTSGSLRETQYF
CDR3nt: TGTGCCAGCAGCTCCATCCGGACTAGCGGGAGCCTCAGGGAGACCCAGTACTTC

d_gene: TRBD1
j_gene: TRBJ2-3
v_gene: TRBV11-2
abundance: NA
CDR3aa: CASNKLTGERTDTQYF
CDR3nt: TGTGCCAGCAACAAATTAACAGGGGAAAGGACAGATACGCAGTATTTT

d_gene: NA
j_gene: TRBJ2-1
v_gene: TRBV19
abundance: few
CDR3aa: CASSTQGYNEQFF
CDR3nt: TGTGCCAGTAGCACACAGGGCTACAATGAGCAGTTCTTC

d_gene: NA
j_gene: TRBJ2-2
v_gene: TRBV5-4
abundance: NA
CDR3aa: CASSIPGNTGELFF
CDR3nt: TGTGCCAGCAGCATACCCGGGAACACCGGGGAGCTGTTTTTT

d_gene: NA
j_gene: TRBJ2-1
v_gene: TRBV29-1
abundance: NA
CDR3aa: CSVKESRGSNEQFF
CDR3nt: TGCAGCGTTAAAGAATCTAGGGGCAGCAATGAGCAGTTCTTC

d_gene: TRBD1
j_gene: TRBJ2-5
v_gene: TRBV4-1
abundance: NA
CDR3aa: CASSQGTGGLLGHSNQETQYF
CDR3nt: TGCGCCAGCAGCCAAGGGACAGGGGGACTCTTGGGCCACTCCAACCAAGAGACCCAGTACTTC

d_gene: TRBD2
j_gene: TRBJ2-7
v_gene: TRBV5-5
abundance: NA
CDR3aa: CASSLELAGVIYEQYF
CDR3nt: TGTGCCAGCAGCTTGGAACTAGCGGGAGTAATCTACGAGCAGTACTTC

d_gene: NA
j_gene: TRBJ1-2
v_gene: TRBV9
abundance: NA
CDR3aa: CASTNAPDSTAIGYTF
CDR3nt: TGTGCCAGCACTAACGCCCCGGACAGTACCGCTATAGGCTACACCTTC

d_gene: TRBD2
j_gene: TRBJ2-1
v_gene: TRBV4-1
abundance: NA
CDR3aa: CASSQDPKLAGRLNEQFF
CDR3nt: TGCGCCAGCAGCCAAGATCCCAAACTAGCGGGGAGGCTCAATGAGCAGTTCTTC

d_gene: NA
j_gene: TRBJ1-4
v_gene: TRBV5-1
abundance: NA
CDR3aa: CASSFEGTEEKLFF
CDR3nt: TGCGCCAGCAGCTTCGAGGGGACTGAAGAAAAACTGTTTTTT

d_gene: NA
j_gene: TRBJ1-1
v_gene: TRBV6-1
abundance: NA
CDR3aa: CASSPGNMNTEAFF
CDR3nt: TGTGCCAGCAGCCCAGGGAACATGAACACTGAAGCTTTCTTT

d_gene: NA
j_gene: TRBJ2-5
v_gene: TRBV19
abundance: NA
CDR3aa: CASSIDGSGETQYF
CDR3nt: TGTGCCAGTAGTATTGATGGCAGCGGAGAGACCCAGTACTTC

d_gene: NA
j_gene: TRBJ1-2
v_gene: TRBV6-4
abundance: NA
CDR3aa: CASRGYREGYTF
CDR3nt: TGTGCCAGCAGGGGGTACAGGGAGGGCTACACCTTC

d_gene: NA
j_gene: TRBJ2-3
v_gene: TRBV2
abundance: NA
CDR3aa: CASRLLVSADTQYF
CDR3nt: TGTGCCAGCAGGCTCCTCGTCTCGGCAGATACGCAGTATTTT

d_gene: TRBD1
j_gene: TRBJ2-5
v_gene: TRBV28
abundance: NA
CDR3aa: CASSGQGRQETQYF
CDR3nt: TGTGCCAGCAGTGGACAGGGGAGGCAAGAGACCCAGTACTTC

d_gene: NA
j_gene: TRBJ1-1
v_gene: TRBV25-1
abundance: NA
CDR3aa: CASGGRGFTEAFF
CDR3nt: TGTGCCAGCGGGGGGCGGGGGTTCACTGAAGCTTTCTTT

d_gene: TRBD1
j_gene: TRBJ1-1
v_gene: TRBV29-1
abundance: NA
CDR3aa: CSGGQQNTEAFF
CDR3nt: TGCAGCGGGGGACAGCAGAACACTGAAGCTTTCTTT

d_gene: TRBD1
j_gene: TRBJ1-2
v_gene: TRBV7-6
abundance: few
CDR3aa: CASSLVAPDRGVFTF
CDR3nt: TGTGCCAGCAGCTTAGTAGCCCCGGACAGGGGAGTATTCACCTTC

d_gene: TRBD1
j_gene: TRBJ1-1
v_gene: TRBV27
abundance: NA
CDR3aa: CASSPDRGRTEAFF
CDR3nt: TGTGCCAGCAGTCCGGACAGGGGGCGTACTGAAGCTTTCTTT

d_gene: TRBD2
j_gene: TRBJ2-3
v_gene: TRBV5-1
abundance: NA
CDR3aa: CASRDGTSGMDTQYF
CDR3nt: TGCGCCAGCCGTGACGGGACTAGCGGGATGGATACGCAGTATTTT

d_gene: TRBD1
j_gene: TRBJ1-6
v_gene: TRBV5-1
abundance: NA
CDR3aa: CASRIGQGDNSPLHF
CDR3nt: TGCGCCAGCAGGATAGGACAGGGTGACAATTCACCCCTCCACTTT

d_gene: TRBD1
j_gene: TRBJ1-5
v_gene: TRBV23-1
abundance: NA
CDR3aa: CASSQSEDRGVYGANQPQHF
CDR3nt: TGCGCCAGCAGTCAATCGGAGGACAGGGGTGTCTACGGGGCAAATCAGCCCCAGCATTTT

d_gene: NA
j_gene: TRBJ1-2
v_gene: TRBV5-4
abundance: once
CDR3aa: CASSGWGRHGYTF
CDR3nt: TGTGCCAGCAGCGGTTGGGGCCGGCATGGCTACACCTTC

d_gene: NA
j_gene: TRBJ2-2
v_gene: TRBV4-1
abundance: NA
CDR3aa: CASSQEPSGSRFTGGKGELFF
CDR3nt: TGCGCCAGCAGCCAAGAACCTAGCGGGAGTCGGTTCACAGGGGGCAAAGGGGAGCTGTTTTTT

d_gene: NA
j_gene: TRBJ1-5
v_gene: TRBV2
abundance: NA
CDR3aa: CASRRQDGNQPQHF
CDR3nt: TGTGCCAGCAGGAGACAGGACGGCAATCAGCCCCAGCATTTT

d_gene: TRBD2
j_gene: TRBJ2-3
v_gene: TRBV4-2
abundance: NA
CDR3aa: CASSLTSGGDTQYF
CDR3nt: TGTGCCAGCAGCCTGACTAGCGGGGGGGATACGCAGTATTTT

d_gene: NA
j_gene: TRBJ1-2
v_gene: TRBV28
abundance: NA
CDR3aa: CASSLGGLGYTF
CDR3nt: TGTGCCAGCAGTTTAGGCGGGCTGGGCTACACCTTC

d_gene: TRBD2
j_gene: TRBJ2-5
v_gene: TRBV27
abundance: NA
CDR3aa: CASRLLAAQETQYF
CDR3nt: TGTGCCAGCCGCTTACTAGCGGCTCAAGAGACCCAGTACTTC

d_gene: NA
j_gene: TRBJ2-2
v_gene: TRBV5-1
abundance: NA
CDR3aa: CASSLDGSGTGELFF
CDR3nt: TGCGCCAGCAGCTTGGACGGGAGTGGAACCGGGGAGCTGTTTTTT

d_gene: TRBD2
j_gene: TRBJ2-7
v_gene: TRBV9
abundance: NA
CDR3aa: CASSPRGLAGPYEQYF
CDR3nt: TGTGCCAGCAGCCCCCGGGGACTAGCGGGACCCTACGAGCAGTACTTC

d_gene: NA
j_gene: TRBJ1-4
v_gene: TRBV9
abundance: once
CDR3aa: CASSVGAGDEKLFF
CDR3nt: TGTGCCAGCAGCGTAGGTGCGGGGGATGAAAAACTGTTTTTT

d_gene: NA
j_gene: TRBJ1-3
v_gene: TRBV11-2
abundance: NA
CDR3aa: CASSFPQNSGNTIYF
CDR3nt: TGTGCCAGCAGCTTCCCTCAGAACTCTGGAAACACCATATATTTT

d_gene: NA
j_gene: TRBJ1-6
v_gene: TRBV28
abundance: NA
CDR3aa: CASSRSKPPLHF
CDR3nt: TGTGCCAGCAGTCGCTCTAAACCACCCCTCCACTTT

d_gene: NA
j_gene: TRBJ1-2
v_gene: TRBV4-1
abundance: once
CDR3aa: CASSQDPSGTFYGYTF
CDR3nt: TGCGCCAGCAGCCAAGATCCGTCGGGTACTTTCTATGGCTACACCTTC

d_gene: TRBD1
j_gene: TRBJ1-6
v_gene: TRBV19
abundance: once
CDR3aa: CASSDTTGMSSPLHF
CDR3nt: TGTGCCAGTAGTGACACGACAGGGATGTCTTCACCCCTCCACTTT

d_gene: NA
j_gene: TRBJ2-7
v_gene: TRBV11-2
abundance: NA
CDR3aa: CASSLLSGPYEQYF
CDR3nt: TGTGCCAGCAGCCTCCTTAGCGGACCCTACGAGCAGTACTTC

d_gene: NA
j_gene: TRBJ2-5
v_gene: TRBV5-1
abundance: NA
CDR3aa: CASSPSQETQYF
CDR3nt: TGCGCCAGCAGCCCTAGTCAAGAGACCCAGTACTTC

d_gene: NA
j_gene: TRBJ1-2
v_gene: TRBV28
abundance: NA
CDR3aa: CASSFNYGYTF
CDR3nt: TGTGCCAGCAGTTTCAATTATGGCTACACCTTC

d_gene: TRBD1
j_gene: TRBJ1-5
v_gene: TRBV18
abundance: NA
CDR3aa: CASSRQGSNQPQHF
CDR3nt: TGTGCCAGCTCTCGACAGGGTAGCAATCAGCCCCAGCATTTT

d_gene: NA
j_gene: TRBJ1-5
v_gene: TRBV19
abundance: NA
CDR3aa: CASSPPGGVSNQPQHF
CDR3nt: TGTGCCAGTAGTCCTCCCGGGGGAGTCAGCAATCAGCCCCAGCATTTT

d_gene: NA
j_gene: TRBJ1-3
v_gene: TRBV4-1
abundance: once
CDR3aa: CASSQAGWGNTIYF
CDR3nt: TGCGCCAGCAGCCAAGCAGGGTGGGGAAACACCATATATTTT

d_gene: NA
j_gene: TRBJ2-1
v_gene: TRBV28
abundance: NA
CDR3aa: CASSLRLWPGNEQFF
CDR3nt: TGTGCCAGCAGTTTAAGATTGTGGCCGGGGAATGAGCAGTTCTTC

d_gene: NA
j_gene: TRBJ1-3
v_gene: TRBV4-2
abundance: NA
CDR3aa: CASSQAAGNAGNTIYF
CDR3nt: TGTGCCAGCAGCCAAGCGGCAGGGAACGCTGGAAACACCATATATTTT

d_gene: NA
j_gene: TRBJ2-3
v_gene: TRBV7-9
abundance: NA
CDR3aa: CASSYPRQRQYF
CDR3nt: TGTGCCAGCAGCTACCCCCGACAGAGGCAGTATTTT

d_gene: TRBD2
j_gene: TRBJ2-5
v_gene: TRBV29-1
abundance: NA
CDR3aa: CSVVPSGSQETQYF
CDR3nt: TGCAGCGTTGTGCCTAGCGGGAGTCAAGAGACCCAGTACTTC

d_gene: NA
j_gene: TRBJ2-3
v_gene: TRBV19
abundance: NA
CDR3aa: CASSSGRLLSTDTQYF
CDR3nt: TGTGCCAGTAGTTCCGGGCGACTACTATCCACAGATACGCAGTATTTT

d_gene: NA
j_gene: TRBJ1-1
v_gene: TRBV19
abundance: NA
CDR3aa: CASSLPPGFPGMNTEAFF
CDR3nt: TGTGCCAGTAGCCTCCCCCCAGGGTTTCCGGGCATGAACACTGAAGCTTTCTTT

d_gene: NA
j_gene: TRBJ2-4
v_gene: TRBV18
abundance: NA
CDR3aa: CASSQEPGLANIQYF
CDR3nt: TGTGCCAGCTCGCAGGAGCCGGGACTCGCAAACATTCAGTACTTC

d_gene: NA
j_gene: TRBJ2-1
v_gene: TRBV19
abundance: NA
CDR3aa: CASSIAQGAYNEQFF
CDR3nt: TGTGCCAGTAGTATAGCGCAGGGCGCCTACAATGAGCAGTTCTTC

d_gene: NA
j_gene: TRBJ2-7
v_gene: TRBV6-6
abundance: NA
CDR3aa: CASGPPTSHEQYF
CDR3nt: TGTGCCAGCGGGCCCCCTACAAGCCACGAGCAGTACTTC